The clone carrying this T cell receptor (beta chain) was seen more than once but under ten times. The sample comes from a study of blood T cell repertoires in COVID-19. Whole-study context: The United States, Italy and Spain provided the acute and convalescent COVID-19 samples.

V shed 4 bases and J 8 bases; nucleotides not matched to a gene: 13. This CDR3 has 15 amino acids. The V gene's germline CDR1 is MGHDK and CDR2 SYGVNS. Recruited during active infection, patients (from Seattle) were subsequently followed longitudinally. Profiling relied on immunoSEQ multiplex PCR, and the TCRdb table lists in-frame clones only, not all of them. The sample has tens of thousands of clones, 81% seen once; the top ten hold approximately 20%. This sequence was found in a woman over 75 with COVID-19, enrolled during active disease. The chain carries TRBV25-1 and TRBJ1-2; 7 nucleotides line up with TRBD1. Material: peripheral blood. CDR3 sequence: CASSGGFSGGWGYTF. The CDR3 bases are TGTGCCAGCAGTGGAGGGTTTTCAGGGGGTTGGGGCTACACCTTC.